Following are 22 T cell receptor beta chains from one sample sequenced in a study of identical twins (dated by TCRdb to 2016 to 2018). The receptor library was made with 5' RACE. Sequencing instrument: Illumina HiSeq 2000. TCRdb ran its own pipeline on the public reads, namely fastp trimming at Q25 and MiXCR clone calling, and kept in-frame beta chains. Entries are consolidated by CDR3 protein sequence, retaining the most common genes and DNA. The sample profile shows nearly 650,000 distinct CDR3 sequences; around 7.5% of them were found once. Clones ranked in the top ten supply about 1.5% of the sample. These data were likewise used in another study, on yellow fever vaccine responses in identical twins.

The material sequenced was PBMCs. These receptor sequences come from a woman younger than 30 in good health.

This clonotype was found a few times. This chain's CDR3 is CASRRPTGTLNTEAFF. In nucleotides, the CDR3 is TGTGCCAGCAGACGTCCCACTGGGACCTTGAACACTGAAGCTTTCTTT. The chain combines TRBV7-8 with TRBJ1-1; D possibly corresponds to TRBD1 (5 bases). Germline V gene sequence: CDR1 SGHVS, CDR2 FQNEAQ. Trimming stripped 6 bases from V and 0 bases from J, with 17 bases between. The CDR3 length is 16 residues.

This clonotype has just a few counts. CDR3 amino acids: CASSQPFGRANTGELFF. The CDR3 nucleotides are TGTGCCAGCTCACAACCCTTCGGCAGGGCGAACACCGGGGAGCTGTTTTTT. The chain combines TRBV18 with TRBJ2-2; possibly TRBD1 for D (5 bases). The V gene lost 4 bases and the J gene lost 0 bases, with 15 bases spanning the gap. The CDR3 is 17 amino acids. Germline lookup yields CDR1 KGHSH and CDR2 LQKENI.

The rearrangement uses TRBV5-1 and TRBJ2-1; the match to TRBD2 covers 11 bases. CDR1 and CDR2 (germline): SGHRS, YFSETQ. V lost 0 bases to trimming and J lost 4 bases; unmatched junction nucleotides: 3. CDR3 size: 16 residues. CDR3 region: CASSLDGLAGYNEQFF. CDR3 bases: TGCGCCAGCAGCTTGGACGGACTAGCGGGTTACAATGAGCAGTTCTTC.

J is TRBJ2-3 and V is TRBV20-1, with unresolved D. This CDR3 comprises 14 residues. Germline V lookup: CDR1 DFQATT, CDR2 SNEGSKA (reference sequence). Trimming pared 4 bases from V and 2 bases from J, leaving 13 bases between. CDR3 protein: CSANHPDHTDTQYF. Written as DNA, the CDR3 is TGCAGTGCTAATCATCCCGACCACACAGATACGCAGTATTTT.

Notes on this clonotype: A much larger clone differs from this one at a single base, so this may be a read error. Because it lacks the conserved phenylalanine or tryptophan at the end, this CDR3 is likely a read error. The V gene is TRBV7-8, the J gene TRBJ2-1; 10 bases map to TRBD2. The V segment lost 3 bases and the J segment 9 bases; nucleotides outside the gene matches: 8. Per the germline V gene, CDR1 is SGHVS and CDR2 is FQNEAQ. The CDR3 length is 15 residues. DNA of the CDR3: TGTGCCAGCAGCTTTGGGACTAGCGCGCGCGGTGAGCAGTTCCTC. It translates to CASSFGTSARGEQFL.

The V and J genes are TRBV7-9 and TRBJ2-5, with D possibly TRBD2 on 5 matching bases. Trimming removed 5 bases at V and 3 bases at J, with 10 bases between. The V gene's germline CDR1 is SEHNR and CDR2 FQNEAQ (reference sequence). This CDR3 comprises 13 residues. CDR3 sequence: CASSPHGEETQYF. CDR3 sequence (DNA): TGTGCCAGCAGCCCCCACGGGGAAGAGACCCAGTACTTC.

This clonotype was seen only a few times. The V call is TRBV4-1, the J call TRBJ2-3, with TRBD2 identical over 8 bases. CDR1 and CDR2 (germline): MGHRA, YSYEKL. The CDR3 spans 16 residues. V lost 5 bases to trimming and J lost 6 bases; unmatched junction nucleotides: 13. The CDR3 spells CASSNRLALEADTQYF. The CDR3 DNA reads TGCGCCAGCAGCAATAGACTAGCGCTCGAAGCTGATACGCAGTATTTT.

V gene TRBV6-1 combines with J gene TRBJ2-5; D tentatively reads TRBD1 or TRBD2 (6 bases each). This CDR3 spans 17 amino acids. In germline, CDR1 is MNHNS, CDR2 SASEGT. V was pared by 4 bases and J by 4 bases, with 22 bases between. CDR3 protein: CASSAVPPPGAGETQYF. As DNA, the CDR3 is TGTGCCAGCAGTGCGGTTCCCCCGCCGGGGGCAGGAGAGACCCAGTACTTC.

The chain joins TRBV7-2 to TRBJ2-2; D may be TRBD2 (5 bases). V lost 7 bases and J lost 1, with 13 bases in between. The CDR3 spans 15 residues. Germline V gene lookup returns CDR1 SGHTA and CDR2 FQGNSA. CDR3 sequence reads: CASTPSAGNTGELFF. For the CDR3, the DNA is TGTGCCAGCACCCCATCTGCGGGGAACACCGGGGAGCTGTTTTTT.

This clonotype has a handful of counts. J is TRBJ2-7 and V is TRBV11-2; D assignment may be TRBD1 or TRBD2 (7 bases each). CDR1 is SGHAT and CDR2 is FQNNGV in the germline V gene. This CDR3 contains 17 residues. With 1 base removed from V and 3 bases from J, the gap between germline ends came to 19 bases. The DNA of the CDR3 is TGTGCCAGCAGCTTAGTGGGAGGGCCGGGACAGAACTACGAGCAGTACGTC. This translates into CASSLVGGPGQNYEQYV.

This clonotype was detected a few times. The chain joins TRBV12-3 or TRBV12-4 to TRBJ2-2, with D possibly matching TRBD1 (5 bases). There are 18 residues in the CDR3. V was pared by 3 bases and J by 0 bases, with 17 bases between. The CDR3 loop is CASSFSATARANTGELFF. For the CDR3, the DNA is TGTGCCAGCAGTTTCTCAGCGACAGCACGCGCGAACACCGGGGAGCTGTTTTTT.

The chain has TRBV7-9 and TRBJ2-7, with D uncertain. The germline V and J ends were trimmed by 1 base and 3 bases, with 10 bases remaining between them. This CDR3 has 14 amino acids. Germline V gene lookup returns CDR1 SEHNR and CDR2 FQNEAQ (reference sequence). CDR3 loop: CASSLGAQNYEQYF. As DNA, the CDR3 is TGTGCCAGCAGCTTAGGGGCCCAAAACTACGAGCAGTACTTC.

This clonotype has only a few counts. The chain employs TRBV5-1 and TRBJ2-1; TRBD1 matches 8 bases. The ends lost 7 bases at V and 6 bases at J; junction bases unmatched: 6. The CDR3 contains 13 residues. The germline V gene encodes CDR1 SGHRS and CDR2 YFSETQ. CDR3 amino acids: CASGTGGSNEQFF. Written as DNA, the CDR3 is TGCGCCAGCGGAACAGGGGGGAGCAATGAGCAGTTCTTC.

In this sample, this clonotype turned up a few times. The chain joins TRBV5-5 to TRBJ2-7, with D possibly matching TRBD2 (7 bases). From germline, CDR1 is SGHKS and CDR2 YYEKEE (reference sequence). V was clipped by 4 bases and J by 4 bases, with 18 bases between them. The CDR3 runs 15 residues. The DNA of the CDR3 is TGTGCCAGCAGCCCTTTCGCGGGGGCGCCTTACGAGCAGTACGTC. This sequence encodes CASSPFAGAPYEQYV.

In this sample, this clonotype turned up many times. CDR3 sequence reads: CASSPGADSNQPQHF. CDR3 sequence (DNA): TGTGCCAGCAGCCCAGGGGCCGATAGCAATCAGCCCCAGCATTTT. This chain joins TRBV12-3 or TRBV12-4 and TRBJ1-5, with a possible D match to TRBD1 (6 bases). V was trimmed by 6 bases and J by 0 bases, leaving 12 bases between them. This CDR3 comprises 15 residues.

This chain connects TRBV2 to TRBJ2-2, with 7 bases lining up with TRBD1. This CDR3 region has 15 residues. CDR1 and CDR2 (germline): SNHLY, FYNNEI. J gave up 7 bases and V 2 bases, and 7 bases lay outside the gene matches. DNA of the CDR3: TGTGCCAGCAGTGAAAGGGTAGGGGGCAACGGGGAGCTGTTTTTT. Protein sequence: CASSERVGGNGELFF.

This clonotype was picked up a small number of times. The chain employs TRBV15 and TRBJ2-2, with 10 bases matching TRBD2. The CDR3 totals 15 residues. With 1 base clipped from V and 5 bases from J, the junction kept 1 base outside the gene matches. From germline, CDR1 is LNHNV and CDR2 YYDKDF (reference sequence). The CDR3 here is CATSRVAGGTGELFF. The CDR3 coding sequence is TGTGCCACCAGCAGAGTAGCGGGAGGAACCGGGGAGCTGTTTTTT.

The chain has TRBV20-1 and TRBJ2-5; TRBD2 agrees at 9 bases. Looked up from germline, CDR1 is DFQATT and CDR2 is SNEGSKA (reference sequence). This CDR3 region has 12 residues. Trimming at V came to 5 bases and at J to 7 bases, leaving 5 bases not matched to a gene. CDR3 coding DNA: TGCAGTGCTCGAGGACTAGCGTGGACCCAGTACTTC. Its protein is CSARGLAWTQYF.

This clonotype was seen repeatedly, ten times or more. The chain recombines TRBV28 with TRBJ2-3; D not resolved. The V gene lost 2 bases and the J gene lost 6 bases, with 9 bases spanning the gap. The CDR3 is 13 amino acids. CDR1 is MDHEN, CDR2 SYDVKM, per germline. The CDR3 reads CASSLGNTDTQYF. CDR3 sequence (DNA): TGTGCCAGCAGTTTAGGGAACACGGATACGCAGTATTTT.

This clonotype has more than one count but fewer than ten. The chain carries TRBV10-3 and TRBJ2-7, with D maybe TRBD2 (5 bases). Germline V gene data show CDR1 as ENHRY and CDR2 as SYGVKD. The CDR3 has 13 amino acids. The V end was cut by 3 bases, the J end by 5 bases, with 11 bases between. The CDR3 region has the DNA TGTGCCATCAGTGAAAGGACTGAAAACGAGCAGTACTTC. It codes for CAISERTENEQYF.

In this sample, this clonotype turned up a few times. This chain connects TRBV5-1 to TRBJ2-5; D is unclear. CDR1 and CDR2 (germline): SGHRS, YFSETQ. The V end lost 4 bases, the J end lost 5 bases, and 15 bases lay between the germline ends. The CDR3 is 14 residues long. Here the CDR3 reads CASSHGLRRETQYF. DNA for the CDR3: TGCGCCAGCAGCCATGGGTTGCGGCGGGAGACCCAGTACTTC.

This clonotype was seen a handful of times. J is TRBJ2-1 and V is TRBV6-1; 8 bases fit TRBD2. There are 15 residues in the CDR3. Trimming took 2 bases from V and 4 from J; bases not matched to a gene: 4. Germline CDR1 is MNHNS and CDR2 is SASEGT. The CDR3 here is CASSENGGAYNEQFF. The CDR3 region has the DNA TGTGCCAGCAGTGAAAACGGGGGGGCTTACAATGAGCAGTTCTTC.